The 31 T cell receptor beta chains below come from one sample, sequenced in a study of blood T cell repertoires in COVID-19. TCRdb's copy holds only in-frame clones and misses some; the assay was immunoSEQ multiplex PCR. The sample contains 200,000 to 250,000 clones, approximately 83% of which appear only once. What was sequenced was PBMCs or T cells enriched from blood (not recorded which). The source is a woman aged 55-69 years who had recovered from COVID-19.

The V call is TRBV4-2, the J call TRBJ1-4; 7 bases are a match to TRBD1. V lost 4 bases and J lost 4; bases outside the gene matches: 12. The CDR3 runs to 17 residues. Germline V gene sequence: CDR1 LGHNA, CDR2 YNFKEQ. CDR3 in DNA: TGTGCCAGCAGCCCCACCGAAGCGACAGGGTTTAATGAAAAACTGTTTTTT. It yields the protein CASSPTEATGFNEKLFF.

As DNA, the CDR3 is TGTGCCAGCAGTTCCAAATGGACAGGGGGCAATTCACCCCTCCACTTT. Its translation: CASSSKWTGGNSPLHF. V usage is TRBV6-5 and J usage is TRBJ1-6, with 11 bases lining up with TRBD1. Germline trimming cut 4 bases from V and 7 bases from J; bases unmatched to any gene: 6. Germline values: CDR1 MNHEY, CDR2 SVGAGI. This CDR3 contains 16 residues.

This chain uses TRBV12-3 or TRBV12-4 with TRBJ1-5; 7 bases are a match to TRBD1. This CDR3 spans 13 amino acids. V gave up 6 bases and J gave up 11 bases; unmatched junction bases: 10. This chain's CDR3 is CASSQQGPLAQHF. CDR3 nucleotide sequence: TGTGCCAGCAGCCAACAGGGGCCGCTTGCCCAGCATTTT.

The CDR3 DNA is TGTGCCAGCAGCCGCCGCGGGGGCGCAGAGACCCAGTACTTC. As protein: CASSRRGGAETQYF. The gene calls are TRBV7-2 and TRBJ2-5; tentative D call: TRBD2 (7 bases). CDR3 size: 14 residues. Germline V gene lookup returns CDR1 SGHTA and CDR2 FQGNSA. The V end lost 5 bases, the J end lost 4 bases, and 14 bases lay between the germline ends. Variable domain in full (rest from reference TRBV7-2 and TRBJ2-5): GAGVSQSPSNKVTEKGKDVELRCDPISGHTALYWYRQSLGQGLEFLIYFQGNSAPDKSGLPSDRFSAERTGGSVSTLTIQRTQQEDSAVYLCASSRRGGAETQYFGPGTRLLVL.

The chain carries TRBV7-2 and TRBJ2-1; TRBD2 aligns across 11 bases. V was pared by 4 bases and J by 3 bases, with 5 bases of the junction left unmatched. The V gene's germline CDR1 is SGHTA and CDR2 FQGNSA. This CDR3 is 16 amino acids long. The CDR3 coding sequence is TGTGCCAGCAGCTGGGCCGGGACTAGCGGCTACAATGAGCAGTTCTTC. Residues: CASSWAGTSGYNEQFF.

V usage is TRBV7-3 and J usage is TRBJ1-2, with 9 bases lining up with TRBD1. From germline, CDR1 is SGHTA and CDR2 FQGTGA. Trimming removed 2 bases from V and 5 bases from J; junction bases left unmatched: 6. The CDR3 totals 15 residues. The CDR3 DNA follows: TGTGCCAGCAGCTTAGGTTCGGGACAGGGTTATGGCTACACCTTC. Protein sequence: CASSLGSGQGYGYTF.

The rearrangement links TRBV6-5 to TRBJ1-4, with 9 positions matching TRBD1. After removal of 4 bases from V and 5 bases from J, the junction contained 2 bases not matched to a gene. The CDR3 runs to 14 residues. The germline V gene has CDR1 MNHEY and CDR2 SVGAGI. The DNA for the CDR3 is TGTGCCAGCAGTTTAGACAGGGGGAATGAAAAACTGTTTTTT. Protein: CASSLDRGNEKLFF.

The chain couples TRBV3-1 (or the pseudogene TRBV3-2) to TRBJ1-2; 8 bases agree with TRBD1. The V and J ends lost 5 bases and 7 bases, in that order; junction bases with no gene match: 12. Germline-derived CDR1 and CDR2 are LGHDT and YNNKEL (reference sequence). The CDR3 extends over 15 amino acids. CDR3 nucleotide sequence: TGTGCCAGCAGCATGGGACAGGAGGCTTGGGGTGGCTACACCTTC. Translating it yields CASSMGQEAWGGYTF.

V and J are TRBV2 and TRBJ2-1; 7 bases fit TRBD1. The CDR3 has 16 residues. Trimming cost V 5 bases and J 4 bases; bases outside gene matches: 11. Germline CDR1 SNHLY, CDR2 FYNNEI. DNA of the CDR3: TGTGCCAGCAGTCCTAGACAGGGTTTAGGTTACAATGAGCAGTTCTTC. Translating gives CASSPRQGLGYNEQFF.

This clone was picked up a small number of times. The V and J genes are TRBV4-2 and TRBJ1-3, with D unclear. The CDR3 totals 16 residues. Germline V gene data show CDR1 as LGHNA and CDR2 as YNFKEQ. V gave up 0 bases and J gave up 0 bases, with 9 bases separating them. In nucleotides, the CDR3 is TGTGCCAGCAGCCAAGATTTACGGAGCTCTGGAAACACCATATATTTT. As protein: CASSQDLRSSGNTIYF.

The gene calls are TRBV11-2 and TRBJ1-1; no definite D call. Germline assignment: CDR1 SGHAT and CDR2 FQNNGV. With 6 bases removed from V and 11 bases from J, the gap between germline ends came to 13 bases. The CDR3 is made up of 11 amino acids. Here the CDR3 DNA reads TGTGCCAGCAGTTCTTTTCGGGAGGCTTTCTTT. Its translation is CASSSFREAFF.

The chain couples TRBV11-3 to TRBJ2-1; 8 nucleotides align to TRBD1. The CDR3 loop spans 15 amino acids. V lost 1 base, J lost 6 bases, and 5 bases stayed unmatched. The germline V gene encodes CDR1 SGHNT and CDR2 YENEEA. CDR3 in amino acids: CASSLVAGGFNEQFF. As DNA, the CDR3 is TGTGCCAGCAGCTTAGTTGCAGGGGGCTTCAATGAGCAGTTCTTC.

The V gene is TRBV10-3, the J gene TRBJ1-1, with 7 bases that match TRBD1. J gave up 5 bases and V 6 bases, and 12 bases lay outside the gene matches. The CDR3 covers 15 residues. Germline V lookup: CDR1 ENHRY, CDR2 SYGVKD. The CDR3 DNA sequence: TGTGCCATCAGGGGTACAGGGGATGGAGTGACTGAAGCTTTCTTT. This translates into CAIRGTGDGVTEAFF.

This chain links TRBV3-1 (or the pseudogene TRBV3-2) with TRBJ2-7, with D maybe TRBD2 (5 bases). CDR1 LGHDT and CDR2 YNNKEL come from the germline V gene (reference sequence). The V end was cut by 2 bases, the J end by 4 bases, with 12 bases between. This CDR3 comprises 14 residues. CDR3 protein: CASSQIRGRYEQYF. DNA of the CDR3: TGTGCCAGCAGCCAAATCCGGGGTCGGTACGAGCAGTACTTC.

This chain uses TRBV3-1 (or the pseudogene TRBV3-2) with TRBJ2-4; 7 nucleotides agree with TRBD1. Germline V lookup: CDR1 LGHDT, CDR2 YNNKEL (reference sequence). J gave up 7 bases and V 1 base, and 7 bases lay outside the gene matches. The CDR3 extends over 15 amino acids. The CDR3 reads CASSQGQGDTNIQYF. The CDR3 DNA is TGTGCCAGCAGCCAAGGCCAGGGGGATACGAACATTCAGTACTTC.

The chain couples TRBV10-1 to TRBJ2-7; 9 nucleotides line up with TRBD2. The trim removed 10 bases at V and 0 bases at J, leaving 13 bases unmatched. Germline V gene lookup returns CDR1 WNHNN and CDR2 SYGVQD (reference sequence). The CDR3 extends over 16 amino acids. The CDR3 DNA follows: TGCGCCATGGGACTAGCTAAGGCCCACAGCTCCTACGAGCAGTACTTC. It translates to CAMGLAKAHSSYEQYF.

The genes are TRBV25-1 and TRBJ2-1; TRBD1 agrees at 8 bases. The CDR3 extends over 17 amino acids. V lost 4 bases and J lost 9; bases outside the gene matches: 17. Germline lookup yields CDR1 MGHDK and CDR2 SYGVNS. CDR3 in amino acids: CASSAPEGQAPLGEQFF. For the CDR3, the DNA is TGTGCCAGCAGTGCTCCCGAGGGACAGGCCCCTTTGGGTGAGCAGTTCTTC. The full variable domain, completed using reference TRBV25-1 and TRBJ2-1, is EADIYQTPRYLVIGTGKKITLECSQTMGHDKMYWYQQDPGMELHLIHYSYGVNSTEKGDLSSESTVSRIRTEHFPLTLESARPSHTSQYLCASSAPEGQAPLGEQFFGPGTRLTVL.

The J gene is TRBJ1-1, the V gene TRBV7-2; no definite D call. Trimming stripped 3 bases from V and 1 base from J, with 6 bases between. CDR1 and CDR2 from the germline V gene are SGHTA and FQGNSA. The CDR3 runs to 13 residues. CDR3 nucleotides: TGTGCCAGCAGCTTCAGTCAGAACACTGAAGCTTTCTTT. This codes for CASSFSQNTEAFF.

Note on this clone: At the DNA level, this CDR3 is encoded by other sequences in the same sample as well. The gene calls are TRBV27 and TRBJ1-3; TRBD1 aligns across 8 bases. Germline V gene sequence: CDR1 MNHEY, CDR2 SMNVEV (reference sequence). V dropped 2 bases and J dropped 0; count of bases not matched to a gene: 0. The CDR3 consists of 15 residues. CDR3 sequence (DNA): TGTGCCAGCAGTTTACAGGGGGCCTCTGGAAACACCATATATTTT. Amino acid sequence: CASSLQGASGNTIYF.

The chain recombines TRBV10-3 with TRBJ2-1; 7 bases align to TRBD2. Germline assignment: CDR1 ENHRY and CDR2 SYGVKD. The CDR3 contains 16 residues. V dropped 0 bases and J dropped 5; count of bases not matched to a gene: 7. The CDR3 loop reads CAISESSASGNNEQFF. The CDR3 nucleotides read TGTGCCATCAGTGAGTCATCGGCTAGCGGCAACAATGAGCAGTTCTTC.

The genes are TRBV7-3 and TRBJ2-2, with 10 bases fitting TRBD2. The CDR3 runs 15 residues. With 5 bases clipped from V and 4 bases from J, the junction kept 4 bases outside the gene matches. From germline, CDR1 is SGHTA and CDR2 FQGTGA. The CDR3 nucleotides read TGTGCCAGCAGCGTAAGCGGGGGGGCCACCGGGGAGCTGTTTTTT. It specifies CASSVSGGATGELFF.

The rearrangement links TRBV4-3 to TRBJ1-2; D is possibly TRBD1 (5 bases). Germline-derived CDR1 and CDR2 are LGHNA and YSLEER. The CDR3 covers 15 residues. Trimming removed 1 base from V and 4 bases from J, with 13 bases in between. This CDR3 reads CASSQGAGLTYGYTF. CDR3 sequence (DNA): TGCGCCAGCAGCCAAGGGGCAGGGCTAACCTATGGCTACACCTTC.

V usage is TRBV11-1 and J usage is TRBJ2-2; D is possibly TRBD1 (5 bases). Germline loops: CDR1 SGHAT, CDR2 FQDESV (reference sequence). The CDR3 consists of 14 residues. V shed 2 bases and J shed 5 bases, with 9 bases lying between them. The CDR3, as DNA: TGTGCCAGCAGCTTACAGCCAGGGACCGGGGAGCTGTTTTTT. It codes for CASSLQPGTGELFF. Full variable domain (rest looked up from reference TRBV11-1 and TRBJ2-2): EAEVAQSPRYKITEKSQAVAFWCDPISGHATLYWYRQILGQGPELLVQFQDESVVDDSQLPKDRFSAERLKGVDSTLKIQPAELGDSAMYLCASSLQPGTGELFFGEGSRLTVL.

V usage is TRBV7-2 and J usage is TRBJ2-3; no clear D. The CDR3 runs 13 residues. Germline V CDR1 and CDR2: SGHTA, FQGNSA. The V end lost 5 bases, the J end lost 4 bases, and 10 bases lay between the germline ends. CDR3 sequence reads: CASSAQTPDTQYF. The CDR3 region has the DNA TGTGCCAGCAGCGCACAGACCCCAGATACGCAGTATTTT.

The rearrangement joins TRBV7-9 to TRBJ1-3; weak D call: TRBD1 (5 bases). CDR1 is SEHNR, CDR2 FQNEAQ, per germline (reference sequence). The ends were cut back, 3 bases at V and 1 base at J, with 7 bases in the middle. The CDR3 loop spans 14 amino acids. The CDR3 is CASSFGGSGNTIYF. The CDR3 DNA follows: TGTGCCAGCAGCTTCGGGGGGTCTGGAAACACCATATATTTT.

This rearrangement joins TRBV9 to TRBJ2-7, with TRBD2 matching over 9 bases. The V and J ends lost 9 bases and 4 bases, in that order; junction bases with no gene match: 14. Germline V gene data show CDR1 as SGDLS and CDR2 as YYNGEE. The CDR3 sequence is 15 residues long. CDR3 bases: TGTGCCATCATCGATTTAGCGGGAGTTGGGTACGAGCAGTACTTC. As protein: CAIIDLAGVGYEQYF. The full variable domain, with the rest looked up from reference TRBV9 and TRBJ2-7, is DSGVTQTPKHLITATGQRVTLRCSPRSGDLSVYWYQQSLDQGLQFLIQYYNGEERAKGNILERFSAQQFPDLHSELNLSSLELGDSALYFCAIIDLAGVGYEQYFGPGTRLTVT.

DNA for the CDR3: TGCAGCGTTTTTGGTAAAAAAGGGGACTCTGGGGCCAACGTCCTGACTTTC. This gives the protein CSVFGKKGDSGANVLTF. This chain links TRBV29-1 with TRBJ2-6; D possibly corresponds to TRBD1 (5 bases). V shed 5 bases and J shed 0 bases, with 17 bases lying between them. Germline V gene lookup returns CDR1 SQVTM and CDR2 ANQGSEA. The CDR3 runs to 17 residues.

The rearrangement links TRBV18 to TRBJ1-1, with 7 bases lining up with TRBD1. V gave up 3 bases and J gave up 0 bases; unmatched junction bases: 10. The CDR3 consists of 17 residues. Germline CDR1 and CDR2: KGHSH and LQKENI. The CDR3 is CASSPGDSGLMNTEAFF. CDR3 bases: TGTGCCAGCTCACCGGGGGACAGCGGACTCATGAACACTGAAGCTTTCTTT.

The chain has TRBV7-8 and TRBJ2-3; 8 bases are a match to TRBD1. This CDR3 spans 14 amino acids. V lost 7 bases, J lost 6 bases, and 9 bases stayed unmatched. Germline V CDR1 and CDR2: SGHVS, FQNEAQ. The CDR3 bases are TGTGCCAGCACCTTGGACAGGGACATGGATACGCAGTATTTT. Amino acids: CASTLDRDMDTQYF.

This rearrangement joins TRBV19 to TRBJ1-3; a weak D match, TRBD1 (5 bases). V was clipped by 5 bases and J by 9 bases, with 17 bases between them. CDR1 LNHDA and CDR2 SQIVND come from the germline V gene (reference sequence). The CDR3 spans 14 residues. CDR3 loop: CASSGPGRGGTIYF. Here the CDR3 DNA reads TGTGCCAGTAGTGGACCGGGGCGCGGGGGCACCATATATTTT.

This clone came up once. The chain has TRBV5-5 and TRBJ2-7; TRBD1 matches 8 bases. V lost 3 bases and J lost 3; bases outside the gene matches: 8. In germline, CDR1 is SGHKS, CDR2 YYEKEE (reference sequence). This CDR3 has 15 residues. CDR3 sequence reads: CASSSRTGKGYEQYF. The CDR3 DNA reads as TGTGCCAGCAGCTCCCGGACAGGGAAGGGCTACGAGCAGTACTTC. The entire variable domain, with the rest obtained from reference TRBV5-5 and TRBJ2-7, is as follows: DAGVTQSPTHLIKTRGQQVTLRCSPISGHKSVSWYQQVLGQGPQFIFQYYEKEERGRGNFPDRFSARQFPNYSSELNVNALLLGDSALYLCASSSRTGKGYEQYFGPGTRLTVT.